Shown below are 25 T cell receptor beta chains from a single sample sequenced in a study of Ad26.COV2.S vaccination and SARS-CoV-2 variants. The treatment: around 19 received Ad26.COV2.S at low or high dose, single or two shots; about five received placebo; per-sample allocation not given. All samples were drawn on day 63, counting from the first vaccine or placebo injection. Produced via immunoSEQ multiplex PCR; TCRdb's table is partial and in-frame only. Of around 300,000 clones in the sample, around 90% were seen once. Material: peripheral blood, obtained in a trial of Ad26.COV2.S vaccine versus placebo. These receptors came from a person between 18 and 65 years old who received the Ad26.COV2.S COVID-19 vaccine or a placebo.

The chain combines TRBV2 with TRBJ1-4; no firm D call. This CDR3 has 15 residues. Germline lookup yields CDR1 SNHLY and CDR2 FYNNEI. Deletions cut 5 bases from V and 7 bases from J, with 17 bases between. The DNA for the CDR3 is TGTGCCAGCAGTTCCCTACGAAAGGGAAGTGAAAAACTGTTTTTT. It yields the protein CASSSLRKGSEKLFF.

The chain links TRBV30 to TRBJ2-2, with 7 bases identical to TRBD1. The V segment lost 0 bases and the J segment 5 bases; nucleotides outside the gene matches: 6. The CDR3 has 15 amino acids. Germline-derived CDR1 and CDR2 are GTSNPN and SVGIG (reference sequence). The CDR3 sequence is CAWSVKGAGTGELFF. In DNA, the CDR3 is TGTGCCTGGAGTGTGAAGGGGGCCGGTACCGGGGAGCTGTTTTTT.

The CDR3 here is CASSLWGGNTIYF. The CDR3 bases are TGCGCCAGCAGCTTGTGGGGAGGAAACACCATATATTTT. The chain has TRBV5-1 and TRBJ1-3; D is unresolved. The CDR3 is 13 residues long. The ends were cut back, 1 base at V and 4 bases at J, with 6 bases in the middle. CDR1 is SGHRS and CDR2 is YFSETQ in the germline V gene.

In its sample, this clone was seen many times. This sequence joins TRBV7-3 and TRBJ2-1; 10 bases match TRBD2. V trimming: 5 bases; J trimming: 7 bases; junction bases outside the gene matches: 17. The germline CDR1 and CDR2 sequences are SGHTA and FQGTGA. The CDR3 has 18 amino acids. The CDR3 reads CASSQGPRAGGPINEQFF. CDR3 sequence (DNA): TGTGCCAGCAGCCAGGGACCCAGAGCGGGAGGGCCCATAAATGAGCAGTTCTTC.

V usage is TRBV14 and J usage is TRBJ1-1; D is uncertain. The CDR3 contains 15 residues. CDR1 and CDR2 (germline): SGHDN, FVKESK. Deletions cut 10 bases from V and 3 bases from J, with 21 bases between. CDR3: CATFFYHLADTEAFF. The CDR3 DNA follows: TGTGCCACCTTTTTTTATCATCTTGCTGACACTGAAGCTTTCTTT.

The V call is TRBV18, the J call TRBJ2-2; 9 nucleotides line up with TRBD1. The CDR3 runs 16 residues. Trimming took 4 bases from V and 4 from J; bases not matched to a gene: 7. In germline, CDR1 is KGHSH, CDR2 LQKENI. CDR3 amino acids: CASSQPRDRVTGELFF. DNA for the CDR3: TGTGCCAGCTCACAACCCCGGGACAGGGTCACCGGGGAGCTGTTTTTT.

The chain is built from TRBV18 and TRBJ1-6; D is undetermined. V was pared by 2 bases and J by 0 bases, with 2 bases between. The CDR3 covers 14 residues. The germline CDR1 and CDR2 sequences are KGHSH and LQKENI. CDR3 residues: CASSPASYNSPLHF. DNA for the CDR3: TGTGCCAGCTCACCAGCCTCCTATAATTCACCCCTCCACTTT.

CDR3 residues: CASSPSEQSYGYTF. The CDR3 nucleotides read TGTGCCAGCAGCCCGTCAGAACAGAGCTATGGCTACACCTTC. V and J are TRBV7-2 and TRBJ1-2; D remains unclear. This CDR3 is built from 14 residues. With 5 bases removed from V and 4 bases from J, the gap between germline ends came to 14 bases. Germline assignment: CDR1 SGHTA and CDR2 FQGNSA. The full variable domain, its missing parts supplied by reference TRBV7-2 and TRBJ1-2, is GAGVSQSPSNKVTEKGKDVELRCDPISGHTALYWYRQSLGQGLEFLIYFQGNSAPDKSGLPSDRFSAERTGGSVSTLTIQRTQQEDSAVYLCASSPSEQSYGYTFGSGTRLTVV.

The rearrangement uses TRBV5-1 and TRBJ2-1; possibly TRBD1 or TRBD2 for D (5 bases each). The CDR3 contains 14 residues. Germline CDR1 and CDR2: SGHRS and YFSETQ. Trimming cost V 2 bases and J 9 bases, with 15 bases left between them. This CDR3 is CASSLAVGVGEQFF. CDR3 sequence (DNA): TGCGCCAGCAGCTTAGCGGTAGGGGTTGGTGAGCAGTTCTTC.

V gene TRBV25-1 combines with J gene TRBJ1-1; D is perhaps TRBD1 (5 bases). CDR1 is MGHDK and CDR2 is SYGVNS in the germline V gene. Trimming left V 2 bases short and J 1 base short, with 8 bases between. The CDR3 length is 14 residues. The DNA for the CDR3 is TGTGCCAGCAGTGAACGGGGACCGAACACTGAAGCTTTCTTT. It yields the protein CASSERGPNTEAFF.

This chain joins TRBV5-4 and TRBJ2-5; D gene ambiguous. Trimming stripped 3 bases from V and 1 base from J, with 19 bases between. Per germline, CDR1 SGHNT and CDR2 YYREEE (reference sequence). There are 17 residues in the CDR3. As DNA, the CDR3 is TGTGCCAGCAGCTCCGTCGGCGCGGCAACTTCCCAAGAGACCCAGTACTTC. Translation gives CASSSVGAATSQETQYF.

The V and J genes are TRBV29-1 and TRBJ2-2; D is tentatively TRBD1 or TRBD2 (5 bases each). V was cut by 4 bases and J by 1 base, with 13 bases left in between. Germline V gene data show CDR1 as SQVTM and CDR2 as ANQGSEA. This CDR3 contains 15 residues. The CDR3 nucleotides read TGCAGCGTTGGATCGGGGACGGGGAACACCGGGGAGCTGTTTTTT. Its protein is CSVGSGTGNTGELFF.

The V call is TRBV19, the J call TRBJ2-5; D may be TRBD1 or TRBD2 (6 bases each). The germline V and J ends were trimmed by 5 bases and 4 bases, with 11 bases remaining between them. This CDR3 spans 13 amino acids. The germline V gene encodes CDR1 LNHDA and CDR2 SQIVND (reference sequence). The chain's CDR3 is CASSDRRAETQYF. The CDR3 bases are TGTGCCAGTAGTGACAGGAGGGCAGAGACCCAGTACTTC. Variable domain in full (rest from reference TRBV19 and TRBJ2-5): DGGITQSPKYLFRKEGQNVTLSCEQNLNHDAMYWYRQDPGQGLRLIYYSQIVNDFQKGDIAEGYSVSREKKESFPLTVTSAQKNPTAFYLCASSDRRAETQYFGPGTRLLVL.

CDR3 bases: TGTGCCAGCAGCTTAGGGGCTAGCGGGATTTCCTACGAGCAGTACTTC. It specifies CASSLGASGISYEQYF. V gene TRBV11-2 combines with J gene TRBJ2-7; 9 bases line up with TRBD2. Per germline, CDR1 SGHAT and CDR2 FQNNGV. The CDR3 consists of 16 residues. Germline trimming cut 1 base from V and 1 base from J; bases unmatched to any gene: 5.

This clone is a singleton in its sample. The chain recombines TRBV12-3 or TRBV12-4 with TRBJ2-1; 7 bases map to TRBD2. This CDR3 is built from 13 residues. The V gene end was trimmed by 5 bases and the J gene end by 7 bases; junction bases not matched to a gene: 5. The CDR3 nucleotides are TGTGCCAGCAGTCCGGGGGGTGGGAATGAGCAGTTCTTC. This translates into CASSPGGGNEQFF.

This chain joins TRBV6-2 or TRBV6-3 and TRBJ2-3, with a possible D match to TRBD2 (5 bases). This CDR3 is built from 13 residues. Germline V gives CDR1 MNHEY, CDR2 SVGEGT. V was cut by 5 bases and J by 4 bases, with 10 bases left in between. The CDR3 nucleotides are TGTGCCAGCAGTAGGAGGCTAGCAGATACGCAGTATTTT. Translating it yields CASSRRLADTQYF.

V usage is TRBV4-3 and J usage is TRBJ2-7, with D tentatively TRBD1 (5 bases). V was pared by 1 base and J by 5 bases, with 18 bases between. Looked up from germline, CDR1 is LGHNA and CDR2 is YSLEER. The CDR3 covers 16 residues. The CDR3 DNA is TGCGCCAGCAGCCAAGGAAAAGGCCAGGGTTCCCACGAGCAGTACTTC. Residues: CASSQGKGQGSHEQYF.

The CDR3 spells CASSPGGLEQFF. CDR3 coding DNA: TGTGCCAGCTCACCCGGGGGTCTTGAGCAGTTCTTC. The chain recombines TRBV18 with TRBJ2-1; possible D gene TRBD2, 6 bases. The V gene lost 3 bases and the J gene lost 9 bases, with 9 bases spanning the gap. Germline CDR1 and CDR2: KGHSH and LQKENI. The CDR3 sequence is 12 residues long.

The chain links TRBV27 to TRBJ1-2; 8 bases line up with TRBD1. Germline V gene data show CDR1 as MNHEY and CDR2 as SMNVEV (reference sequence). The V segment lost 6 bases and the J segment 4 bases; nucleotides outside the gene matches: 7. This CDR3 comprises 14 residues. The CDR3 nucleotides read TGTGCCAGCAGCCCAGGGGGCAGGAGCTATGGCTACACCTTC. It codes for CASSPGGRSYGYTF.

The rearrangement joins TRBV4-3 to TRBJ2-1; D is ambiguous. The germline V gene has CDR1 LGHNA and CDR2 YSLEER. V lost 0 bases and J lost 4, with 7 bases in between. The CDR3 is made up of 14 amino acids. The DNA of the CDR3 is TGCGCCAGCAGCCAAGATGGAGCATACAATGAGCAGTTCTTC. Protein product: CASSQDGAYNEQFF.

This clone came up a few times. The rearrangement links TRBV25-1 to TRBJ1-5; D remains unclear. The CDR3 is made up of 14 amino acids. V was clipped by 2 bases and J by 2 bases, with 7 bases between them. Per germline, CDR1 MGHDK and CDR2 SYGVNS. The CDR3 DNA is TGTGCCAGCAGTGAACCCGGGGGCAATCAGCCCCAGCATTTT. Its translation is CASSEPGGNQPQHF.

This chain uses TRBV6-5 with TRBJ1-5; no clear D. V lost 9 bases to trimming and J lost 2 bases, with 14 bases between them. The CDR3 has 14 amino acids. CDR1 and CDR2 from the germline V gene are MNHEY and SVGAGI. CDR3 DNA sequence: TGTGCCAGTAGAACGGGCGGTGGCAATCAGCCCCAGCATTTT. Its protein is CASRTGGGNQPQHF.

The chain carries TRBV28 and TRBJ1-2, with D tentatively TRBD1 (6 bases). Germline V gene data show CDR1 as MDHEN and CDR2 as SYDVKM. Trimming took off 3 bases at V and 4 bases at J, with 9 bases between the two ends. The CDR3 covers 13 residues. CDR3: CASSLEGGYGYTF. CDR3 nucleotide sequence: TGTGCCAGCAGTTTGGAAGGGGGCTATGGCTACACCTTC.

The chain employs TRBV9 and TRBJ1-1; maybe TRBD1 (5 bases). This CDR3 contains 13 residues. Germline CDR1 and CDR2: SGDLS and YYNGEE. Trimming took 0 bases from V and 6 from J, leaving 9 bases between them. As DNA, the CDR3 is TGTGCCAGCAGCGTAGGGGGGTCGGCTGAAGCTTTCTTT. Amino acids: CASSVGGSAEAFF.

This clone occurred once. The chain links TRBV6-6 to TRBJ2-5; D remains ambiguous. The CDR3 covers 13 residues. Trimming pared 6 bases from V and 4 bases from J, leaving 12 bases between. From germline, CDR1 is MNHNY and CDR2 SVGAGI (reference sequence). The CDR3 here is CASSPRVAETQYF. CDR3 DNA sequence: TGTGCCAGCAGCCCCCGCGTGGCAGAGACCCAGTACTTC.